This entry features one T cell receptor (beta chain) sequence. What it recognizes is unknown. With only one base between it and a far larger clone, this is likely a read error. In germline, CDR1 is GTSNPN, CDR2 SVGIG (reference sequence). The CDR3 length is 12 residues. This specimen comes from a study of CD8+ T cells in alopecia areata. Study-wide background: Patients remained on tofacitinib for 6 to 18 months and then went 6 months without it.

Sampling of alopecia areata patients yielded lesional scalp punch biopsies as well as peripheral blood. Study findings and constraints: Resident alphabeta T cells of normal skin are also sequenced in scalp samples. For lesional scalp, especially alopecia totalis/universalis, clonality was higher than in normal scalp.

RNA extraction and reverse transcription yielded cDNA as sequencing template. This table comes from immunoSEQ multiplex PCR, and its TCRdb copy is limited to in-frame clones, with some not included. The sample consists of 150,000 or so clones, 40% to 65% of them appearing once. The rearrangement uses TRBV30 and TRBJ2-1, with D perhaps matching TRBD1 (5 bases). The source material was CD8+ T cells sorted from blood, sampled at week 0. The TCR sequence derives from a human donor with alopecia areata. CDR3 region: CAWSVMGHEQLF. The CDR3 coding sequence is TGTGCCTGGAGTGTAATGGGGCATGAGCAGCTCTTC.